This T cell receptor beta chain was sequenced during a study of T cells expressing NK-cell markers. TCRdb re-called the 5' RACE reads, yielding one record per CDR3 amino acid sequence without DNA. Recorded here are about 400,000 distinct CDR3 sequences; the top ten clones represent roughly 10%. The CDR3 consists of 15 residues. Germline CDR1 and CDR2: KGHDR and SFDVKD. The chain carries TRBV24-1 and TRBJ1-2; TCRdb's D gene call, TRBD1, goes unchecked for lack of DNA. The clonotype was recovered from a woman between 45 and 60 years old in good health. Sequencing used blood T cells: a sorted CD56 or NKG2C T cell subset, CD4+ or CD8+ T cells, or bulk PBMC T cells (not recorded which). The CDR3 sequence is CATSGDRGGQYGYTF.